This T cell receptor (beta chain) stems from a study of blood T cell repertoires in COVID-19. Study summary: Samples taken during acute and convalescent COVID-19 were collected in the United States, Italy and Spain. In each case, the material was cDNA or gDNA derived from T cells, B-cell-depleted T cells, or PBMCs.

In its sample, this clone was seen a few times. V was clipped by 6 bases and J by 1 base, with 12 bases between them. The CDR3 covers 14 residues. CDR1 MNHEY and CDR2 SMNVEV come from the germline V gene (reference sequence). Original analysis: Scientists estimated how many nucleated cells there were by amplifying reference gene primers. Clones were read by immunoSEQ multiplex PCR, and TCRdb kept only the in-frame ones, dropping some. V and J calls and clone size follow that table, whereas D and trimming were derived from the DNA. The sample yields 250,000 to 300,000 clones, approximately 88% seen once.

The chain combines TRBV27 with TRBJ1-1; tentatively, D is TRBD1 (6 bases). The source is a woman in her thirties with acute or convalescent COVID-19. The sequencing input was peripheral blood. The CDR3 spells CASREPTGNTEAFF. CDR3 coding DNA: TGTGCCAGCAGGGAACCGACAGGGAACACTGAAGCTTTCTTT.